The 29 T cell receptor beta chains in this list originate from one sample, sequenced in a study of neoadjuvant anti-PD-1 for oral cavity cancer. Assay: immunoSEQ multiplex PCR; the TCRdb copy retains only in-frame clones and omits some. Found here are 14,000 or so clones, 60% to 75% of them singletons; the top ten hold approximately 3.1%. Time point given: after neoadjuvant nivolumab, at surgical resection. The source was PBMCs, collected after nivolumab (anti-PD-1) treatment. These receptors were obtained from a person aged 40 to 85 with oral cavity squamous cell carcinoma.

V gene TRBV30 combines with J gene TRBJ2-7; TRBD1 matches at 12 bases. The ends lost 0 bases at V and 4 bases at J; junction bases unmatched: 10. The CDR3 spans 17 residues. From germline, CDR1 is GTSNPN and CDR2 SVGIG (reference sequence). CDR3 DNA: TGTGCCTGGAGTGTAGGGGACAGGGGGCATTTTGGATACGAGCAGTACTTC. Its translation: CAWSVGDRGHFGYEQYF.

The J gene is TRBJ2-7, the V gene TRBV20-1; D is unresolved. Germline-derived CDR1 and CDR2 are DFQATT and SNEGSKA (reference sequence). This CDR3 is 11 amino acids long. V shed 3 bases and J shed 7 bases, with 10 bases lying between them. The CDR3: CSASILTEQYF. In nucleotides, the CDR3 is TGCAGTGCTAGTATCCTAACGGAGCAGTACTTC.

This chain links TRBV7-3 with TRBJ2-3; weak D call: TRBD2 (6 bases). The germline V gene encodes CDR1 SGHTA and CDR2 FQGTGA. V was cut by 5 bases and J by 4 bases, with 13 bases left in between. The CDR3 loop spans 14 amino acids. CDR3 amino acids: CASSEAGWADTQYF. Written as DNA, the CDR3 is TGTGCCAGCAGCGAGGCGGGATGGGCAGATACGCAGTATTTT.

This clone has a handful of counts. The chain joins TRBV11-2 to TRBJ2-7; 11 bases match TRBD1. V was pared by 6 bases and J by 4 bases, with 5 bases of the junction left unmatched. The length of the CDR3 is 14 residues. Germline-derived CDR1 and CDR2 are SGHAT and FQNNGV. The CDR3 loop is CASRGQGELYEQYF. CDR3 DNA: TGTGCCAGCAGGGGACAGGGGGAGCTGTACGAGCAGTACTTC.

This chain connects TRBV7-6 to TRBJ1-1; D is possibly TRBD1 (6 bases). The V end lost 5 bases, the J end lost 1 base, and 14 bases lay between the germline ends. CDR3 length: 15 amino acids. CDR1 is SGHVS, CDR2 FNYEAQ, per germline. The CDR3 DNA is TGTGCCAGCAGCCCCAATCTCAGGGGGAACACTGAAGCTTTCTTT. Protein sequence: CASSPNLRGNTEAFF.

The chain couples TRBV6-5 to TRBJ2-5, with D perhaps TRBD1 (7 bases). V shed 6 bases and J shed 4 bases, with 15 bases lying between them. This CDR3 has 14 amino acids. Looked up from germline, CDR1 is MNHEY and CDR2 is SVGAGI. This CDR3 is CASSLLQGGETQYF. The CDR3 bases are TGTGCCAGCAGCTTACTCCAGGGGGGAGAGACCCAGTACTTC.

This clone appeared once. This chain links TRBV15 with TRBJ2-7; 10 bases map to TRBD1. The V gene's germline CDR1 is LNHNV and CDR2 YYDKDF (reference sequence). The CDR3 runs 15 residues. J lost 1 base, V lost 5 bases, and 5 bases had no gene match. The CDR3 spells CATSSRTGGSYEQYF. As DNA, the CDR3 is TGTGCCACCAGCTCGCGGACAGGGGGGTCCTACGAGCAGTACTTC. Supplemented by reference TRBV15 and TRBJ2-7, the full variable domain reads DAMVIQNPRYQVTQFGKPVTLSCSQTLNHNVMYWYQQKSSQAPKLLFHYYDKDFNNEADTPDNFQSRRPNTSFCFLDIRSPGLGDTAMYLCATSSRTGGSYEQYFGPGTRLTVT.

J is TRBJ2-5 and V is TRBV9, with TRBD2 matching over 12 bases. Unmatched junction bases numbered 8, after V lost 4 bases and J lost 4 bases. This CDR3 is built from 16 residues. CDR1 is SGDLS, CDR2 YYNGEE, per germline. The DNA for the CDR3 is TGTGCCAGCAGCACCCTAGCGGGAGGGCCTCGAGAGACCCAGTACTTC. Protein sequence: CASSTLAGGPRETQYF.

The CDR3 DNA sequence: TGTGCCAGTAGTGCGGGACAGGGAGGAGATACGCAGTATTTT. Its translation: CASSAGQGGDTQYF. The rearrangement joins TRBV19 to TRBJ2-3; TRBD1 matches at 9 bases. V lost 5 bases, J lost 5 bases, and 5 bases stayed unmatched. Germline V CDR1 and CDR2: LNHDA, SQIVND (reference sequence). This CDR3 is built from 14 residues. The variable domain in full, completed from reference TRBV19 and TRBJ2-3, reads DGGITQSPKYLFRKEGQNVTLSCEQNLNHDAMYWYRQDPGQGLRLIYYSQIVNDFQKGDIAEGYSVSREKKESFPLTVTSAQKNPTAFYLCASSAGQGGDTQYFGPGTRLTVL.

The chain employs TRBV19 and TRBJ2-2, with TRBD1 identical over 8 bases. The CDR3 spans 13 residues. The ends lost 7 bases at V and 6 bases at J; junction bases unmatched: 4. In germline, CDR1 is LNHDA, CDR2 SQIVND (reference sequence). CDR3 sequence reads: CASTPGGPGELFF. Here the CDR3 DNA reads TGTGCCAGTACCCCAGGGGGCCCCGGGGAGCTGTTTTTT.

The chain is built from TRBV11-2 and TRBJ2-7, with TRBD1 identical over 7 bases. Germline V gene sequence: CDR1 SGHAT, CDR2 FQNNGV. The CDR3 has 14 amino acids. Trimming took 5 bases from V and 6 from J; bases not matched to a gene: 10. CDR3 DNA: TGTGCCAGCAGCGCTCCGGGACAGAGTCCCGAGCAGTACTTC. Residues: CASSAPGQSPEQYF.

V usage is TRBV7-9 and J usage is TRBJ2-3, with D tentatively TRBD1 or TRBD2 (6 bases each). Germline CDR1 SEHNR, CDR2 FQNEAQ (reference sequence). Deletions cut 5 bases from V and 2 bases from J, with 17 bases between. This CDR3 spans 16 amino acids. The CDR3, as DNA: TGTGCCAGCAGCCACCAGGGGCGGGATCCCACAGATACGCAGTATTTT. It codes for CASSHQGRDPTDTQYF.

This chain uses TRBV7-6 with TRBJ2-5; TRBD2 aligns across 12 bases. This CDR3 is built from 16 residues. Trimming at V came to 5 bases and at J to 3 bases, leaving 7 bases not matched to a gene. The V gene's germline CDR1 is SGHVS and CDR2 FNYEAQ. CDR3 region: CASSDRLAGAEETQYF. In nucleotides, the CDR3 is TGTGCCAGCAGCGACCGACTAGCGGGAGCGGAAGAGACCCAGTACTTC.

This chain links TRBV5-1 with TRBJ1-1, with D unclear. From germline, CDR1 is SGHRS and CDR2 YFSETQ. This CDR3 has 12 residues. Deletions cut 1 base from V and 3 bases from J, with 4 bases between. The CDR3 loop is CASSLKDTEAFF. The CDR3 DNA follows: TGCGCCAGCAGCTTGAAAGACACTGAAGCTTTCTTT.

The J gene is TRBJ2-6, the V gene TRBV30; TRBD2 matches at 8 bases. CDR3 length equals 18 residues. Trimming removed 0 bases from V and 3 bases from J; junction bases left unmatched: 10. From germline, CDR1 is GTSNPN and CDR2 SVGIG (reference sequence). For the CDR3, the DNA is TGTGCCTGGAGTGTACCCTGGCGGGGGGCGAGTGGGGCCAACGTCCTGACTTTC. Protein sequence: CAWSVPWRGASGANVLTF.

This rearrangement joins TRBV7-6 to TRBJ2-7; 8 bases fit TRBD2. Germline V gives CDR1 SGHVS, CDR2 FNYEAQ. Trimming at V came to 5 bases and at J to 6 bases, leaving 6 bases not matched to a gene. The CDR3 totals 13 residues. CDR3 sequence: CASSPGTSGEQYF. As DNA, the CDR3 is TGTGCCAGCAGCCCCGGGACTAGTGGCGAGCAGTACTTC.

The chain links TRBV7-3 to TRBJ2-1; TRBD1 is a possible D gene (6 bases). The V end lost 5 bases, the J end lost 3 bases, and 14 bases lay between the germline ends. Germline loops: CDR1 SGHTA, CDR2 FQGTGA. The CDR3 loop spans 15 amino acids. For the CDR3, the DNA is TGTGCCAGCAGCACAACCGGGACAAACTACAATGAGCAGTTCTTC. This sequence encodes CASSTTGTNYNEQFF.

Here the CDR3 DNA reads TGCAGCGTTGAAGATCCCCCGCCGGAGGGGTCCGGGGAGCTGTTTTTT. Translating it yields CSVEDPPPEGSGELFF. V is TRBV29-1 and J is TRBJ2-2, with D possibly TRBD2 on 6 matching bases. Trimming cost V 0 bases and J 6 bases, with 17 bases left between them. The CDR3 is 16 amino acids. The germline V gene has CDR1 SQVTM and CDR2 ANQGSEA.

The table lists this clone with a few counts. The V gene is TRBV28, the J gene TRBJ2-1; D possibly uses TRBD1 or TRBD2 (5 bases each). V was shortened by 5 bases and J by 3 bases, with 17 bases between the two germline ends. Germline loops: CDR1 MDHEN, CDR2 SYDVKM. The CDR3 is 16 amino acids. CDR3 DNA: TGTGCCAGCAGTCGAGGGGTGGGCGGAAACTACAATGAGCAGTTCTTC. This codes for CASSRGVGGNYNEQFF.

The J gene is TRBJ1-1, the V gene TRBV10-1, with D unresolved. Germline loops: CDR1 WNHNN, CDR2 SYGVQD (reference sequence). Trimming left V 7 bases short and J 4 bases short, with 10 bases between. The CDR3 consists of 12 residues. The CDR3 loop reads CASKGFGTEAFF. The CDR3 bases are TGCGCCAGCAAAGGGTTCGGCACTGAAGCTTTCTTT.

This clone came up a few times. V is TRBV7-3 and J is TRBJ1-1; no firm D call. This CDR3 spans 13 amino acids. V shed 2 bases and J shed 2 bases, with 6 bases lying between them. Germline V gene lookup returns CDR1 SGHTA and CDR2 FQGTGA. The DNA of the CDR3 is TGTGCCAGCAGCTTAGGGTCTAACACTGAAGCTTTCTTT. Residues: CASSLGSNTEAFF. The variable domain in full, with the rest retrieved from reference TRBV7-3 and TRBJ1-1, is GAGVSQTPSNKVTEKGKYVELRCDPISGHTALYWYRQSLGQGPEFLIYFQGTGAADDSGLPNDRFFAVRPEGSVSTLKIQRTERGDSAVYLCASSLGSNTEAFFGQGTRLTVV.

This clone appeared a few times. The chain has TRBV28 and TRBJ2-1; TRBD2 aligns across 8 bases. From germline, CDR1 is MDHEN and CDR2 SYDVKM. Germline trimming cut 5 bases from V and 6 bases from J; bases unmatched to any gene: 12. The CDR3 consists of 16 residues. The CDR3 protein is CASSTPSGSRPNEQFF. The CDR3 DNA follows: TGTGCCAGCAGTACCCCCAGCGGGAGTCGACCCAATGAGCAGTTCTTC.

CDR3 sequence (DNA): TGCAGCGGGGCATCTTTGGGACATGGGGAGACCCAGTACTTC. Its protein is CSGASLGHGETQYF. The chain joins TRBV29-1 to TRBJ2-5; a possible D gene is TRBD1 (6 bases). The CDR3 has 14 amino acids. Trimming took 7 bases from V and 5 from J, leaving 20 bases between them. Germline V gene sequence: CDR1 SQVTM, CDR2 ANQGSEA.

This chain uses TRBV5-1 with TRBJ2-1; 8 bases align to TRBD1. There are 13 residues in the CDR3. V lost 4 bases and J lost 4; bases outside the gene matches: 1. Germline lookup yields CDR1 SGHRS and CDR2 YFSETQ. The CDR3 coding sequence is TGCGCCAGCAGCGGGACAGGATACAATGAGCAGTTCTTC. Translated, it gives CASSGTGYNEQFF. Complete variable domain (other parts from reference TRBV5-1 and TRBJ2-1): KAGVTQTPRYLIKTRGQQVTLSCSPISGHRSVSWYQQTPGQGLQFLFEYFSETQRNKGNFPGRFSGRQFSNSRSEMNVSTLELGDSALYLCASSGTGYNEQFFGPGTRLTVL.

This chain joins TRBV10-1 and TRBJ2-3, with D possibly matching TRBD2 (6 bases). Germline loops: CDR1 WNHNN, CDR2 SYGVQD (reference sequence). Trimming left V 5 bases short and J 3 bases short, with 9 bases between. This CDR3 comprises 13 residues. The chain's CDR3 is CASSRGLTDTQYF. CDR3 sequence (DNA): TGCGCCAGCAGTAGGGGACTGACAGATACGCAGTATTTT.

The chain couples TRBV2 to TRBJ1-5; 7 bases map to TRBD1. Trimming took 8 bases from V and 4 from J; bases not matched to a gene: 5. The germline V gene encodes CDR1 SNHLY and CDR2 FYNNEI. This CDR3 is built from 13 residues. The chain's CDR3 is CASVTGRNQPQHF. The CDR3 DNA is TGTGCCAGCGTGACAGGGCGGAATCAGCCCCAGCATTTT. The complete variable domain, with remaining parts taken from reference TRBV2 and TRBJ1-5, reads EPEVTQTPSHQVTQMGQEVILRCVPISNHLYFYWYRQILGQKVEFLVSFYNNEISEKSEIFDDQFSVERPDGSNFTLKIRSTKLEDSAMYFCASVTGRNQPQHFGDGTRLSIL.

This chain uses TRBV7-6 with TRBJ2-1; the match to TRBD1 covers 8 bases. J lost 9 bases, V lost 3 bases, and 4 bases had no gene match. CDR1 SGHVS and CDR2 FNYEAQ come from the germline V gene. The CDR3 is made up of 13 amino acids. CDR3 protein: CASSFQQGGEQFF. The CDR3 DNA sequence: TGTGCCAGCAGCTTCCAACAGGGGGGTGAGCAGTTCTTC.

The chain uses TRBV12-5 and TRBJ2-2, with 8 nucleotides matching TRBD2. The CDR3 is 15 residues long. CDR1 and CDR2 (germline): LGHNT, FRNRAP. V lost 1 base to trimming and J lost 7 bases; unmatched junction nucleotides: 5. The CDR3 region is CASGLEAGAGGELFF. Written as DNA, the CDR3 is TGTGCTAGTGGTTTGGAAGCGGGAGCGGGCGGGGAGCTGTTTTTT.

V and J are TRBV2 and TRBJ2-1, with TRBD2 matching over 9 bases. Trimming took 8 bases from V and 7 from J; bases not matched to a gene: 6. Per the germline V gene, CDR1 is SNHLY and CDR2 is FYNNEI. The CDR3 contains 13 residues. CDR3 loop: CASGITSGNEQFF. In nucleotides, the CDR3 is TGTGCCAGCGGTATAACTAGCGGGAATGAGCAGTTCTTC.